A selection of T cell receptor beta chains follows, all from one sample in a study of shared clonotypes between healthy human individuals. Repertoires were generated with immunoSEQ multiplex PCR, while TCRdb's copy carries only in-frame clones and drops some. In the table there are roughly 2,300,000 clones, 92% of which are singletons. The source material was naive CD4+ T cells from PBMCs. These receptors were obtained from a man aged 18 to 35 in good health. Some clones in this sample may be carry-over from other donors' samples. CDR3s include the opening cysteine and the closing phenylalanine or tryptophan. The order of the fields is D gene, J gene, V gene, clone size, CDR3 protein, CDR3 DNA. D genes are given only for firm matches. Clone size appears in some rows only: once, few, many, or a class for an expanded clone.

NA | TRBJ2-7 | TRBV28 | NA | CASSLPLPNYEQYF | TGTGCCAGCAGTTTACCTTTACCCAACTACGAGCAGTACTTC
NA | TRBJ2-7 | TRBV10-1 | NA | CASSGDSQAYEQYF | TGCGCCAGCAGTGGGGATAGCCAAGCCTACGAGCAGTACTTC
NA | TRBJ2-5 | TRBV27 | NA | CASSPQQGRTQYF | TGTGCCAGCAGTCCCCAACAGGGTCGGACCCAGTACTTC
NA | TRBJ1-1 | TRBV5-1 | few | CASSVTVGTEAFF | TGCGCCAGCAGCGTGACAGTTGGCACTGAAGCTTTCTTT
NA | TRBJ1-6 | TRBV5-1 | NA | CASSLATGNFGSPLHF | TGCGCCAGCAGCTTGGCGACGGGCAACTTTGGTTCACCCCTCCACTTT
TRBD2 | TRBJ2-7 | TRBV5-1 | NA | CASSPGTSGFSYEQYF | TGCGCCAGCAGCCCCGGGACTAGCGGGTTCTCCTACGAGCAGTACTTC
NA | TRBJ2-7 | TRBV25-1 | NA | CASSRDGSSYEQYF | TGTGCCAGCAGTAGGGACGGTAGCTCCTACGAGCAGTACTTC
NA | TRBJ1-1 | TRBV2 | NA | CASKGALSNTEAFF | TGTGCCAGCAAGGGCGCTTTATCGAACACTGAAGCTTTCTTT
NA | TRBJ2-7 | TRBV14 | NA | CASSRGQGPYEQYF | TGTGCCAGCAGCCGGGGCCAGGGACCCTACGAGCAGTACTTC
NA | TRBJ1-2 | TRBV19 | NA | CASSEEKRGSGYGYTF | TGTGCCAGTAGTGAGGAGAAGCGGGGAAGCGGCTATGGCTACACCTTC
NA | TRBJ2-3 | TRBV6-4 | NA | CASSDSSRTQYF | TGTGCCAGCAGTGACTCAAGTCGTACGCAGTATTTT
TRBD2 | TRBJ2-1 | TRBV2 | once | CASSEVVIVAGRGNEQFF | TGTGCCAGCAGTGAGGTCGTTATTGTAGCGGGACGGGGCAATGAGCAGTTCTTC
NA | TRBJ1-5 | TRBV27 | NA | CASTPEGGNQPQHF | TGTGCCAGCACCCCTGAAGGGGGTAATCAGCCCCAGCATTTT
NA | TRBJ2-2 | TRBV18 | NA | CASSPRANTGELFF | TGTGCCAGCTCACCCCGGGCGAACACCGGGGAGCTGTTTTTT
TRBD2 | TRBJ2-1 | TRBV19 | NA | CASSIMGRTSGRRQFF | TGTGCCAGTAGTATAATGGGGAGGACTAGCGGGAGGAGGCAGTTCTTC
TRBD1 | TRBJ2-3 | TRBV6-4 | NA | CASSPGQGYDTQYF | TGTGCCAGCAGTCCGGGACAGGGGTATGATACGCAGTATTTT
TRBD1 | TRBJ1-2 | TRBV18 | NA | CASSPTLGQGANLDYGYTF | TGTGCCAGCTCACCAACTTTGGGACAGGGGGCAAATCTCGACTATGGCTACACCTTC
NA | TRBJ2-1 | TRBV7-9 | NA | CASSSPTTGVSYNEQFF | TGTGCCAGCAGCTCTCCCACTACGGGGGTCTCCTACAATGAGCAGTTCTTC
NA | TRBJ2-1 | TRBV28 | NA | CASSLWTVPYNEQFF | TGTGCCAGCAGTTTGTGGACAGTCCCTTACAATGAGCAGTTCTTC
NA | TRBJ2-2 | TRBV11-2 | once | CASSFNTGELFF | TGTGCCAGCAGCTTTAACACCGGGGAGCTGTTTTTT
TRBD2 | TRBJ2-2 | TRBV4-3 | NA | CASSSPRASGNTGELFF | TGCGCCAGCAGCTCACCCCGGGCTAGCGGCAACACCGGGGAGCTGTTTTTT
TRBD2 | TRBJ2-1 | TRBV2 | NA | CARGSGGGYNEQFF | TGTGCCAGAGGGAGCGGGGGAGGATACAATGAGCAGTTCTTC
TRBD1 | TRBJ1-2 | TRBV7-2 | NA | CASSLVTGTRGYTF | TGTGCCAGCAGCTTAGTGACAGGGACGAGGGGCTACACCTTC
NA | TRBJ2-4 | TRBV15 | NA | CATSRPPGESAKNIQYF | TGTGCCACCAGCAGACCACCAGGGGAATCGGCCAAAAACATTCAGTACTTC
NA | TRBJ2-7 | TRBV11-3 | NA | CASSLGGLSYEQYF | TGTGCCAGCAGCTTAGGAGGGCTATCCTACGAGCAGTACTTC
NA | TRBJ1-5 | TRBV28 | NA | CASSLPDPGSGPQHF | TGTGCCAGCAGTTTACCGGACCCTGGGTCGGGGCCCCAGCATTTT
TRBD2 | TRBJ2-1 | TRBV6-1 | NA | CASSDVAGVKFF | TGTGCCAGCAGTGATGTAGCGGGAGTGAAGTTCTTC
NA | TRBJ2-1 | TRBV7-2 | NA | CASRGAETNNEQFF | TGTGCCAGCAGGGGAGCGGAAACGAACAATGAGCAGTTCTTC
TRBD2 | TRBJ2-5 | TRBV9 | NA | CASSVQGLAGEETQYF | TGTGCCAGCAGCGTACAGGGACTAGCGGGGGAAGAGACCCAGTACTTC
NA | TRBJ2-1 | TRBV2 | NA | CASRAGQAYNEQFF | TGTGCCAGCAGAGCGGGACAGGCCTACAATGAGCAGTTCTTC
NA | TRBJ2-1 | TRBV28 | NA | CASSLRPNEQFF | TGTGCCAGCAGTTTAAGGCCGAATGAGCAGTTCTTC
TRBD1 | TRBJ1-1 | TRBV7-3 | NA | CASSEQGGGTEAFF | TGTGCCAGCAGCGAACAGGGGGGTGGAACTGAAGCTTTCTTT
NA | TRBJ1-6 | TRBV2 | NA | CASRLPSAPLHF | TGTGCCAGCAGGCTGCCGAGTGCCCCCCTCCACTTT
NA | TRBJ1-2 | TRBV6-1 | NA | CASSVEGSPYGYTF | TGTGCCAGCAGTGTGGAGGGGTCCCCTTATGGCTACACCTTC
NA | TRBJ2-2 | TRBV7-2 | NA | CACPRVTVGAYTGELFF | TGTGCCTGTCCGAGGGTTACGGTCGGGGCGTACACCGGGGAGCTGTTTTTT
TRBD2 | TRBJ2-7 | TRBV5-4 | NA | CASSLGLAGSYEQYF | TGTGCCAGCAGCTTGGGACTAGCGGGATCCTACGAGCAGTACTTC
TRBD1 | TRBJ2-3 | TRBV5-1 | NA | CASSLGGQNTQYF | TGCGCCAGCAGCTTGGGGGGACAGAATACGCAGTATTTT
TRBD2 | TRBJ2-7 | TRBV10-3 | NA | CATSGGGYEQYF | TGTGCCACCTCCGGCGGGGGCTACGAGCAGTACTTC
TRBD1 | TRBJ1-1 | TRBV5-6 | NA | CASSFRDRGRNTEAFF | TGTGCCAGCAGCTTTCGGGACAGGGGGCGAAACACTGAAGCTTTCTTT
NA | TRBJ2-7 | TRBV6-4 | once | CASSDSGTDLAGGPDEQYF | TGTGCCAGCAGTGACTCGGGGACAGACTTGGCGGGAGGACCGGACGAGCAGTACTTC
NA | TRBJ2-5 | TRBV28 | once | CASSLLTGEGEETQYF | TGTGCCAGCAGTTTATTGACAGGGGAGGGGGAAGAGACCCAGTACTTC
TRBD1 | TRBJ2-1 | TRBV6-5 | NA | CASSGRQGIYNEQFF | TGTGCCAGCAGTGGGAGACAGGGGATTTACAATGAGCAGTTCTTC
NA | TRBJ2-7 | TRBV27 | NA | CASSPVVAGAYEQYF | TGTGCCAGCAGTCCGGTCGTGGCAGGGGCCTACGAGCAGTACTTC
TRBD2 | TRBJ2-1 | TRBV6-4 | NA | CASSDHRGLAGLNYNEQFF | TGTGCCAGCAGTGACCACCGTGGACTAGCGGGACTTAATTACAATGAGCAGTTCTTC
NA | TRBJ1-2 | TRBV5-6 | NA | CASSLTEAREEGYTF | TGTGCCAGCAGTCTTACAGAGGCCAGGGAGGAAGGCTACACCTTC
TRBD2 | TRBJ2-2 | TRBV4-1 | NA | CASSQDFLSGGPTGELFF | TGCGCCAGCAGCCAAGATTTCCTTTCGGGAGGGCCTACCGGGGAGCTGTTTTTT
NA | TRBJ2-7 | TRBV7-2 | NA | CASSLGMTLSYEQYF | TGTGCCAGCAGCTTAGGGATGACACTCTCCTACGAGCAGTACTTC
NA | TRBJ1-1 | TRBV25-1 | NA | CASSERRGTEAFF | TGTGCCAGCAGTGAACGGAGAGGGACTGAAGCTTTCTTT
TRBD1 | TRBJ1-2 | TRBV28 | NA | CASGDRRNYGYTF | TGTGCCAGCGGGGACAGAAGAAATTATGGCTACACCTTC
TRBD2 | TRBJ2-2 | TRBV7-2 | NA | CASSLGLLAGGHTGELFF | TGTGCCAGCAGCTTAGGTCTTCTGGCGGGAGGTCACACCGGGGAGCTGTTTTTT
NA | TRBJ1-1 | TRBV19 | NA | CASRDQGRITEAFF | TGTGCCAGTAGGGACCAGGGGAGAATTACTGAAGCTTTCTTT
TRBD1 | TRBJ1-2 | TRBV19 | once | CASSPGQGYWIGYTF | TGTGCCAGTAGTCCGGGACAGGGTTATTGGATTGGCTACACCTTC
NA | TRBJ2-1 | TRBV27 | NA | CASGRPYFGEQFF | TGTGCCAGCGGGAGGCCGTATTTCGGTGAGCAGTTCTTC
TRBD2 | TRBJ2-7 | TRBV5-6 | NA | CASGGLTRYKNYEQYF | TGTGCCAGCGGGGGACTAACCAGGTATAAGAACTACGAGCAGTACTTC